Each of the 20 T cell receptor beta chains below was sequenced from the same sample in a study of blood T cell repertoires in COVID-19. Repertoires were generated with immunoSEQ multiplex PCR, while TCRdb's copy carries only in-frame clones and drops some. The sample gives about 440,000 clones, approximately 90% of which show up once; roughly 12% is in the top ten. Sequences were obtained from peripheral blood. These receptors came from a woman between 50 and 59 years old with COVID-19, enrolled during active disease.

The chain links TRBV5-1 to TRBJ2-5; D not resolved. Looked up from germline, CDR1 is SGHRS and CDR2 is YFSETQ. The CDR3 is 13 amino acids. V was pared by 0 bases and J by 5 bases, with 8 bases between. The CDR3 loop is CASSLDEPETQYF. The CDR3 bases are TGCGCCAGCAGCTTGGACGAGCCGGAGACCCAGTACTTC.

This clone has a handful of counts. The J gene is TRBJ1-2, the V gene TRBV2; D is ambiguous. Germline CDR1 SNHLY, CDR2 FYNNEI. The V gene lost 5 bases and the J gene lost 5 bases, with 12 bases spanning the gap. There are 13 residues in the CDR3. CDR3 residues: CASSPSLRYGYTF. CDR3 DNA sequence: TGTGCCAGCAGTCCCAGCCTGAGGTATGGCTACACCTTC. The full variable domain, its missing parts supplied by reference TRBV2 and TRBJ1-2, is EPEVTQTPSHQVTQMGQEVILRCVPISNHLYFYWYRQILGQKVEFLVSFYNNEISEKSEIFDDQFSVERPDGSNFTLKIRSTKLEDSAMYFCASSPSLRYGYTFGSGTRLTVV.

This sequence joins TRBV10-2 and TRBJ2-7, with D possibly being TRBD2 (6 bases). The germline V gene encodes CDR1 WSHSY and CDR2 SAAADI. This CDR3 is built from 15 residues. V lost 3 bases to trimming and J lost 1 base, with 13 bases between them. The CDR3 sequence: CASSDETRGSYEQYF. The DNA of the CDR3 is TGCGCCAGCAGTGATGAGACTAGAGGGTCCTACGAGCAGTACTTC.

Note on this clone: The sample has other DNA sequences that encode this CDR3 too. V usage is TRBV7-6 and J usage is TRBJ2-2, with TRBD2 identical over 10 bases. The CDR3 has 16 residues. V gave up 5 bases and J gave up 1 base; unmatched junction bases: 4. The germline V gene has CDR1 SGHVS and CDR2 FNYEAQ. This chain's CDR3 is CASSGLAGGNTGELFF. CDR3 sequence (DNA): TGTGCCAGCAGCGGATTAGCGGGGGGGAACACCGGGGAGCTGTTTTTT.

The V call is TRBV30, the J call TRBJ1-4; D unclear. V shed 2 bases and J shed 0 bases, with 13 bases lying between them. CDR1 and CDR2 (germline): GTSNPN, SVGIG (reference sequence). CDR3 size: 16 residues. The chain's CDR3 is CAWSLESRATNEKLFF. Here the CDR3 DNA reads TGTGCCTGGAGTTTGGAGAGCCGAGCAACTAATGAAAAACTGTTTTTT.

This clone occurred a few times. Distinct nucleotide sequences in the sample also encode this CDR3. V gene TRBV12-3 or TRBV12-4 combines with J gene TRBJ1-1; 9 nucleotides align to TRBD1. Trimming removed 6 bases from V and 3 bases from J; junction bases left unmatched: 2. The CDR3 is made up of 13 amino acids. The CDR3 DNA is TGTGCCAGCAGCCGGACAGGGGACACTGAAGCTTTCTTT. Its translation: CASSRTGDTEAFF.

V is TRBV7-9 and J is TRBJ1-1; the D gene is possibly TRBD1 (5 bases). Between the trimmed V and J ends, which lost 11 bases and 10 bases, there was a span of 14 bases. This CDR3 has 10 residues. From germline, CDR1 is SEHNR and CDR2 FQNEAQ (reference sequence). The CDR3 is CAVTGGRAFF. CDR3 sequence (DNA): TGTGCCGTCACGGGGGGTAGAGCTTTCTTT.

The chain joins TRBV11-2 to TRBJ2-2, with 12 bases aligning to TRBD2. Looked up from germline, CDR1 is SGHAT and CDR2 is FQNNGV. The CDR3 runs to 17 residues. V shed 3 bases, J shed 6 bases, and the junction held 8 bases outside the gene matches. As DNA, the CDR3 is TGTGCCAGCAGCTTGGCTAGCGGGGGGGCCGTCTCCGGGGAGCTGTTTTTT. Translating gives CASSLASGGAVSGELFF.

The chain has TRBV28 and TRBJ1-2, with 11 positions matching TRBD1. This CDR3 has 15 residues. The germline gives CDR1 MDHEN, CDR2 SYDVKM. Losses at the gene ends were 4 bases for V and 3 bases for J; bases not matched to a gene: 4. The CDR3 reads CASSSPGQGDYGYTF. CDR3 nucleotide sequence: TGTGCCAGCAGTTCACCGGGACAGGGGGACTATGGCTACACCTTC.

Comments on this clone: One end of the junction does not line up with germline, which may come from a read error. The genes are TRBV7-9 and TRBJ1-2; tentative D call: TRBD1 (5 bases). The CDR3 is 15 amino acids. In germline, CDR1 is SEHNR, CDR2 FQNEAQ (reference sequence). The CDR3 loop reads CANSLGGLVFNGYTF. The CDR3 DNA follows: TGTGCCAACAGCCTGGGGGGACTAGTCTTCAATGGCTACACCTTC.

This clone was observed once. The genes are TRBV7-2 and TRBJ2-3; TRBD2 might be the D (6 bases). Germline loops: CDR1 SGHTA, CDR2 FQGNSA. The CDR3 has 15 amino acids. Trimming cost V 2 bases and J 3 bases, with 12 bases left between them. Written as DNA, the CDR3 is TGTGCCAGCAGCTTAAGGCGGGGACTTACAGATACGCAGTATTTT. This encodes CASSLRRGLTDTQYF.

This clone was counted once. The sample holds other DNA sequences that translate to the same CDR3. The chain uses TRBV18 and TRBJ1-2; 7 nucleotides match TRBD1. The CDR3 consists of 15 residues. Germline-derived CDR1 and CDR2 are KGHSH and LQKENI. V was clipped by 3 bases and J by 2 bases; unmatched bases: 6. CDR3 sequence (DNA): TGTGCCAGCTCACCCTCCCGGGACAGCAACTATGGCTACACCTTC. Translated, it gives CASSPSRDSNYGYTF.

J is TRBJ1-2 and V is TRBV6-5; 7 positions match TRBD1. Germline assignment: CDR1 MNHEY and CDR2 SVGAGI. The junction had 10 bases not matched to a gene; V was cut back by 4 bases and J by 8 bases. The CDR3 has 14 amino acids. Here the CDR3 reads CASSSPRGGDGYTF. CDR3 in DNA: TGTGCCAGCAGTTCCCCACGAGGGGGCGACGGCTACACCTTC.

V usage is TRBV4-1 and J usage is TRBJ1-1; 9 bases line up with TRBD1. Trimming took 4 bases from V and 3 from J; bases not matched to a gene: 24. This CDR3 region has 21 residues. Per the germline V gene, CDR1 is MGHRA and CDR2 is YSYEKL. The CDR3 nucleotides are TGCGCCAGCAGCCCACACCATTGGTCCCGGGACAGGGTGGACGGGTACACTGAAGCTTTCTTT. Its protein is CASSPHHWSRDRVDGYTEAFF.

The CDR3, as DNA: TGTGCCAGCAGCTCATTCAGAGATACGCAGTATTTT. This gives the protein CASSSFRDTQYF. V and J are TRBV11-2 and TRBJ2-3; D is unresolved. Trimming pared 4 bases from V and 5 bases from J, leaving 7 bases between. The CDR3 length is 12 residues. Germline CDR1 reads SGHAT; CDR2 reads FQNNGV.

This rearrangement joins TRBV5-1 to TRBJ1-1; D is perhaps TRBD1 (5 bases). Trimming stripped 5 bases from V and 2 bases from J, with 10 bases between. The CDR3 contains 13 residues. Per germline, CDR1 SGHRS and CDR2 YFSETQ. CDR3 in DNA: TGCGCCAGCAGTCCCGGGGGAAACACTGAAGCTTTCTTT. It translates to CASSPGGNTEAFF.

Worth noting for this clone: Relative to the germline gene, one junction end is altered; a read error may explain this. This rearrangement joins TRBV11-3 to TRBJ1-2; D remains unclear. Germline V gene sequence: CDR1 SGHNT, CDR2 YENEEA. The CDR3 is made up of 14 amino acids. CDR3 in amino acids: CASSSQSVGGRVVF. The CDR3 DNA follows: TGTGCCAGCAGCTCGCAGTCGGTGGGAGGGAGAGTGGTCTTC.

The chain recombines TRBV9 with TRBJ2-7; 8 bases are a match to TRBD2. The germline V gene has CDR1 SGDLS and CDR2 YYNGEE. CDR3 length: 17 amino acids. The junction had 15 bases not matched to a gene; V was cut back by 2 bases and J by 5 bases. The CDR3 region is CASSVRSLTGGPNEQYF. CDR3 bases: TGTGCCAGCAGCGTCCGAAGCCTCACGGGAGGGCCCAACGAGCAGTACTTC. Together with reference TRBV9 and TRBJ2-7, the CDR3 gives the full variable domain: DSGVTQTPKHLITATGQRVTLRCSPRSGDLSVYWYQQSLDQGLQFLIQYYNGEERAKGNILERFSAQQFPDLHSELNLSSLELGDSALYFCASSVRSLTGGPNEQYFGPGTRLTVT.

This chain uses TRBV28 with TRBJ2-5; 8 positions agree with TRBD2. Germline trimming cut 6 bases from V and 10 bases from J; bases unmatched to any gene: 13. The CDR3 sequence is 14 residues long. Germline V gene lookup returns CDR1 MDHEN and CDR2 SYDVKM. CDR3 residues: CASSVRGGRSSQYF. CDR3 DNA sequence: TGTGCCAGCAGCGTACGGGGGGGCCGTAGTAGCCAGTACTTC.

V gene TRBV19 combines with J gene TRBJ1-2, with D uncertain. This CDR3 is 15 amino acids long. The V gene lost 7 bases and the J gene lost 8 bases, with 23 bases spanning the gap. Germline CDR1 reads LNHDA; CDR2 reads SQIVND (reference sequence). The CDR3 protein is CASTSTRATAGGYTF. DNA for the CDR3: TGTGCCAGTACCTCCACCCGGGCCACTGCGGGAGGCTACACCTTC.